The 15 T cell receptor beta chains in this list originate from one sample, sequenced in a study of blood T cell repertoires in COVID-19. Sequencing was performed with immunoSEQ multiplex PCR; in TCRdb, only in-frame clones are kept and a portion is missing. Here the sample spans over 25,000 clones, 84% being singletons. The source material was peripheral blood. Every receptor here comes from an older man with active COVID-19.

The chain combines TRBV30 with TRBJ1-1; no definite D call. Germline-derived CDR1 and CDR2 are GTSNPN and SVGIG (reference sequence). V lost 8 bases and J 0 bases, leaving 16 bases between the germline ends. The CDR3 has 14 amino acids. The DNA for the CDR3 is TGTGCCAGCCGCCCCCGAGCAATGAACACTGAAGCTTTCTTT. Translating it yields CASRPRAMNTEAFF.

The chain recombines TRBV24-1 with TRBJ2-1; TRBD2 matches 8 bases. Germline V gene sequence: CDR1 KGHDR, CDR2 SFDVKD. There are 15 residues in the CDR3. The V and J ends lost 3 bases and 7 bases, in that order; junction bases with no gene match: 7. Here the CDR3 DNA reads TGTGCCACCAGTGATATTGCGGGGGGTGTGAATGAGCAGTTCTTC. Protein sequence: CATSDIAGGVNEQFF.

This chain links TRBV7-8 with TRBJ1-1; tentatively, D is TRBD1 (5 bases). Germline CDR1 reads SGHVS; CDR2 reads FQNEAQ. With 6 bases removed from V and 4 bases from J, the gap between germline ends came to 18 bases. This CDR3 is built from 15 residues. The chain's CDR3 is CASRPIGGSGTEAFF. The CDR3 DNA reads as TGTGCCAGCAGACCCATCGGGGGGTCAGGCACTGAAGCTTTCTTT.

The rearrangement uses TRBV7-9 and TRBJ2-3; TRBD1 agrees at 10 bases. The CDR3 extends over 15 amino acids. The V segment lost 3 bases and the J segment 5 bases; nucleotides outside the gene matches: 5. CDR1 SEHNR and CDR2 FQNEAQ come from the germline V gene (reference sequence). CDR3 nucleotide sequence: TGTGCCAGCAGCTTCCGGGACAGGGGAATAGATACGCAGTATTTT. It encodes CASSFRDRGIDTQYF.

This clone was seen more than once but under ten times. The gene calls are TRBV29-1 and TRBJ2-5; TRBD2 matches 8 bases. The germline gives CDR1 SQVTM, CDR2 ANQGSEA. The length of the CDR3 is 17 residues. V shed 4 bases, J shed 2 bases, and the junction held 15 bases outside the gene matches. The CDR3 region is CSVVGSGVVDFQETQYF. The CDR3 bases are TGCAGCGTTGTGGGTAGCGGGGTCGTCGACTTTCAAGAGACCCAGTACTTC.

V is TRBV2 and J is TRBJ1-2; 7 positions agree with TRBD1. The CDR3 spans 11 residues. CDR1 and CDR2 (germline): SNHLY, FYNNEI. The junction had 2 bases not matched to a gene; V was cut back by 6 bases and J by 7 bases. CDR3 sequence: CASRQGSGYTF. Written as DNA, the CDR3 is TGTGCCAGCAGACAGGGGTCTGGCTACACCTTC. The entire variable domain, with the rest obtained from reference TRBV2 and TRBJ1-2, is as follows: EPEVTQTPSHQVTQMGQEVILRCVPISNHLYFYWYRQILGQKVEFLVSFYNNEISEKSEIFDDQFSVERPDGSNFTLKIRSTKLEDSAMYFCASRQGSGYTFGSGTRLTVV.

The chain has TRBV5-4 and TRBJ2-1, with 11 bases that match TRBD2. The CDR3 consists of 14 residues. Trimming took 6 bases from V and 2 from J; bases not matched to a gene: 1. Germline loops: CDR1 SGHNT, CDR2 YYREEE (reference sequence). This chain's CDR3 is CASNSGGAYNEQFF. Written as DNA, the CDR3 is TGTGCCAGCAATAGCGGGGGGGCCTACAATGAGCAGTTCTTC.

In this sample, this clone is large. This sequence joins TRBV5-1 and TRBJ1-4; 8 bases are a match to TRBD1. The junction had 2 bases not matched to a gene; V was cut back by 0 bases and J by 4 bases. The CDR3 runs to 15 residues. Germline V gene lookup returns CDR1 SGHRS and CDR2 YFSETQ. CDR3 DNA sequence: TGCGCCAGCAGCTTGGGAGGACAGGGTAATGAAAAACTGTTTTTT. It yields the protein CASSLGGQGNEKLFF.

The J gene is TRBJ2-1, the V gene TRBV5-1; 8 bases align to TRBD2. The CDR3 runs 15 residues. Germline CDR1 and CDR2: SGHRS and YFSETQ. The V gene end was trimmed by 0 bases and the J gene end by 5 bases; junction bases not matched to a gene: 4. The CDR3 coding sequence is TGCGCCAGCAGCTTGGCGGGACTAGGAAACAATGAGCAGTTCTTC. Translated: CASSLAGLGNNEQFF.

This clone qualifies as medium-sized. This rearrangement joins TRBV5-6 to TRBJ2-7; 9 bases map to TRBD2. Germline lookup yields CDR1 SGHDT and CDR2 YYEEEE. This CDR3 contains 14 residues. Losses at the gene ends were 4 bases for V and 4 bases for J; bases not matched to a gene: 6. CDR3 residues: CASSTNSGGYEQYF. In DNA, the CDR3 is TGTGCCAGCAGCACGAATAGCGGGGGATACGAGCAGTACTTC.

The chain is built from TRBV29-1 and TRBJ1-5, with unresolved D. The ends were cut back, 4 bases at V and 3 bases at J, with 10 bases in the middle. Germline loops: CDR1 SQVTM, CDR2 ANQGSEA. The CDR3 loop spans 13 amino acids. The CDR3 coding sequence is TGCAGCGTTGGGGCACAGTTCAATCAGCCCCAGCATTTT. Amino acids: CSVGAQFNQPQHF.

This clone was observed once. The V gene is TRBV29-1, the J gene TRBJ2-3; D ambiguous. The CDR3 length is 12 residues. V was trimmed by 4 bases and J by 4 bases, leaving 9 bases between them. Per the germline V gene, CDR1 is SQVTM and CDR2 is ANQGSEA. The CDR3 DNA reads TGCAGCGTTGTGACACTTCCAGATACGCAGTATTTT. It encodes CSVVTLPDTQYF.

The rearrangement links TRBV5-1 to TRBJ1-5; D is uncertain. The V gene's germline CDR1 is SGHRS and CDR2 YFSETQ. The CDR3 sequence is 16 residues long. Trimming removed 0 bases from V and 0 bases from J, with 10 bases in between. CDR3 bases: TGCGCCAGCAGCTTGGCCGAACGGGATAGCAATCAGCCCCAGCATTTT. It is translated as CASSLAERDSNQPQHF.

The chain uses TRBV2 and TRBJ1-6, with a tentative D call TRBD1 (6 bases). V gave up 5 bases and J gave up 7 bases, with 12 bases separating them. Germline lookup yields CDR1 SNHLY and CDR2 FYNNEI. The CDR3 loop spans 14 amino acids. The DNA for the CDR3 is TGTGCCAGCAGTTCTCAGGGGTACAATTCACCCCTCCACTTT. This translates into CASSSQGYNSPLHF. Full variable domain (rest looked up from reference TRBV2 and TRBJ1-6): EPEVTQTPSHQVTQMGQEVILRCVPISNHLYFYWYRQILGQKVEFLVSFYNNEISEKSEIFDDQFSVERPDGSNFTLKIRSTKLEDSAMYFCASSSQGYNSPLHFGNGTRLTVT.

The V and J genes are TRBV6-6 and TRBJ1-2; no firm D call. Trimming cost V 6 bases and J 4 bases, with 18 bases left between them. Germline CDR1 reads MNHNY; CDR2 reads SVGAGI (reference sequence). This CDR3 has 15 residues. The CDR3 sequence is CASSYNRPAGYGYTF. CDR3 in DNA: TGTGCCAGCAGCTATAACAGACCTGCTGGCTATGGCTACACCTTC.